A selection of T cell receptor beta chains follows, all from one sample in a study of T cell repertoires in cytomegalovirus infection. MiXCR, applied by TCRdb to the reads, yields one record per CDR3 protein. The sample has hundreds of thousands of distinct CDR3 sequences, 30% to 40% seen once; the top ten hold around 15%. For these TCRs, the target antigens are not known. The material sequenced was cultured CD8+ T cells from PBMCs, taken from culture after CMV antigen stimulation. These receptors were obtained from a human donor in good health (CMV status not recorded). Some clones in this sample may be carry-over from other donors' samples. The conserved cysteine and the conserved F or W are not part of the CDR3 here. The D gene is left open where the match is weak. Not all rows give a size; the values are once, few, many and, for expanded clones, a class.

j_gene | d_gene | abundance | v_gene | len | CDR3aa
TRBJ2-7 | - | few | TRBV12-3/TRBV12-4 | 13 | ASSHTRTFSYEQY
TRBJ1-5 | - | few | TRBV25-1 | 11 | ASSENSDQPQH
TRBJ1-1 | - | few | TRBV12-3/TRBV12-4 | 9 | ATSPSTEAF
TRBJ2-5 | - | few | TRBV7-8 | 13 | ASSLETGLGETQY
TRBJ2-1 | TRBD2 | - | TRBV27 | 12 | ASSSGGGLNEQF
TRBJ2-1 | TRBD1 | - | TRBV6-8 | 14 | ASSYSGQGPYNEQF
TRBJ1-2 | - | - | TRBV15 | 14 | ATSRDLGELYYGYT
TRBJ2-2 | TRBD1 | many | TRBV7-8 | 14 | ASSSRGTVHSGELF
TRBJ2-1 | TRBD2 | - | TRBV10-3 | 12 | ATSSAGGPNEQF
TRBJ2-3 | TRBD1 | many | TRBV12-3/TRBV12-4 | 13 | ASSLGDRAPDTQY
TRBJ1-5 | - | - | TRBV2 | 13 | ASSATGSLWQPQH